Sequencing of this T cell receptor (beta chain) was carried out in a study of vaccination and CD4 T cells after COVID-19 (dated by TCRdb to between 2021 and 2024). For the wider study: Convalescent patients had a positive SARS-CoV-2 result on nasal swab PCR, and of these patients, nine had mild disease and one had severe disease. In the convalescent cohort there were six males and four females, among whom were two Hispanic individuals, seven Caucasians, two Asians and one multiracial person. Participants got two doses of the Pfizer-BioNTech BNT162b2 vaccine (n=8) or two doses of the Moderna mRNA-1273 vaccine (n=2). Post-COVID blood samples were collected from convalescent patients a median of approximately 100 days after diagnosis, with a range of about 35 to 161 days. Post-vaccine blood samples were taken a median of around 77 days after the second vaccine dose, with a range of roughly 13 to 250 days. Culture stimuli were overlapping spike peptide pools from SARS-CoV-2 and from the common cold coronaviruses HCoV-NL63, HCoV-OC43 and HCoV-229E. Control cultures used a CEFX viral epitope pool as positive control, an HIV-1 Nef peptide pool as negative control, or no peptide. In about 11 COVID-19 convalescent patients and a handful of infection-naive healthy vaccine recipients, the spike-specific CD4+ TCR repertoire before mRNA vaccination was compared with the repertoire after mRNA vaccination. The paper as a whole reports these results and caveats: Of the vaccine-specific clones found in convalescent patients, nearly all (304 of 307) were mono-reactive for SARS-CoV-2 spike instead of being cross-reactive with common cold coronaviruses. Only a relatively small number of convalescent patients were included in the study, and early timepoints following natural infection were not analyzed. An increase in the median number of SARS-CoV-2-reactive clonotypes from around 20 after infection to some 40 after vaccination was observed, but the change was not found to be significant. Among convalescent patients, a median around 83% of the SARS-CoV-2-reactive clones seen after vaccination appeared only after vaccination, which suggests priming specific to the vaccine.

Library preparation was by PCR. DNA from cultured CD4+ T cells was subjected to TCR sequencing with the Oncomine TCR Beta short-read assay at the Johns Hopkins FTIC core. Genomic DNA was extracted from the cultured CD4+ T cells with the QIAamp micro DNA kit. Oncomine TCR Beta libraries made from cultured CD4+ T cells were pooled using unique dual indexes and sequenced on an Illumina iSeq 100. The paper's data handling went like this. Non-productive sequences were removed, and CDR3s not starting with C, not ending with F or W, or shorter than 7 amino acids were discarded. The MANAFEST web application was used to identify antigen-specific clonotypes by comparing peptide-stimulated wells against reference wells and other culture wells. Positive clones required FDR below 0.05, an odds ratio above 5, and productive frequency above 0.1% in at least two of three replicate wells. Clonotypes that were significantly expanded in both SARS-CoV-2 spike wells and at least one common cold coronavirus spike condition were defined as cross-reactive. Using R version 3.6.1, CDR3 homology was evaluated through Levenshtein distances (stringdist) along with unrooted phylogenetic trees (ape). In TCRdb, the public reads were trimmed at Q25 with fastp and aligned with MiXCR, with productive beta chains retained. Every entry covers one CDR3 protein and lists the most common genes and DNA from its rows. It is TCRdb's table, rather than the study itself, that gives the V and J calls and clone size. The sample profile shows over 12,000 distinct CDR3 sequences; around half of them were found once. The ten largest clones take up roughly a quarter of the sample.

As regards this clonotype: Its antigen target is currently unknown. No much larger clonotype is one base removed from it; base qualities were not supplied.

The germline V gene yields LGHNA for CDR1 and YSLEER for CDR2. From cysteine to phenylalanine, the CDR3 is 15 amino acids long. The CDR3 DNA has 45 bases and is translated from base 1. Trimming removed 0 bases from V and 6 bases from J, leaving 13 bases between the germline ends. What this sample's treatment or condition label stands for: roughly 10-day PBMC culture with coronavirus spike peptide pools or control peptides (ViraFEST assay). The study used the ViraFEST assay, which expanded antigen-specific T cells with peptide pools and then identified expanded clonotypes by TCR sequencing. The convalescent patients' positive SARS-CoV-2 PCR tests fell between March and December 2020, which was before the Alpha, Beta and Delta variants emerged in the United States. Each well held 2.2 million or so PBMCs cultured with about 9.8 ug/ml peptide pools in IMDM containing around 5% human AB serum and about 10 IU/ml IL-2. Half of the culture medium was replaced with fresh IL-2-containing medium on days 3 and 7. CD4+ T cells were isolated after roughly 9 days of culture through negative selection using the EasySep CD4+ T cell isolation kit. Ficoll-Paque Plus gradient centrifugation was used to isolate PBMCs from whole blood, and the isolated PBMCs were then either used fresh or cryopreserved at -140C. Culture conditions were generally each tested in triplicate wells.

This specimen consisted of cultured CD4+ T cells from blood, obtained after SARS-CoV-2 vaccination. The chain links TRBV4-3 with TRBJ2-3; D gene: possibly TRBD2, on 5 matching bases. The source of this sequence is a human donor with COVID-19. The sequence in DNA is TGCGCCAGCAGCCAAGAGTCCCGGGGAATCGATACGCAGTATTTT. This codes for CASSQESRGIDTQYF.